This TCR beta chain was sequenced for a study of human T cells and chemical hapten exposure. Looking at the study overall: Doses of diphenylcyclopropenone went to the patients' scalps weekly throughout the roughly 24-week study. Small discrepancies in pooled library volume mainly accounted for the varying TCR yields per sample. Study-wide results and limits: Controls formed significantly fewer large CDR3 similarity clusters than expanded TCRs did. Higher patch test scores went with higher counts of PT1 expanded TCRs.

TCRdb reanalysed the RACE reads using MiXCR and keeps one entry per CDR3 protein. Here the sample spans 150,000 to 200,000 distinct CDR3 sequences, 20% to 25% being singletons. The germline gives CDR1 SGHRS, CDR2 YFSETQ. This CDR3 region has 13 residues. As concerns this clonotype: The antigen is unknown.

Specified time point: patch test 1, 2 weeks after DPC sensitization. The treatment here: therapeutic diphenylcyclopropenone sensitization with weekly scalp DPC. The sample consisted of whole blood, taken in connection with sensitization to the hapten diphenylcyclopropenone (DPC). This sequence joins TRBV5-1 and TRBJ2-7; tentatively, D is TRBD2 (5 bases). The TCR comes from a woman aged 45-65 years with alopecia areata. Some clones in this sample may be carry-over from other donors' samples. CDR3 sequence (DNA): TGCGCGAGTTCGGAGGACGGATCCTACGAGCAGTACTTC. Amino acid sequence: CASSEDGSYEQYF.